The entry that follows covers one TCR beta chain sequence. The data were obtained in a study of early T cells in non-severe SARS-CoV-2 infection. On the study more broadly: Chains were not paired, and sequencing was done on bulk RNA from unsorted whole blood.

Each cDNA molecule carried a unique molecular identifier. In TCRdb, the 5' RACE reads were re-called with MiXCR into one record per CDR3 protein. The data contain fewer than 75,000 distinct CDR3 sequences, less than 20% of them singletons. CDR3 length: 14 residues. Germline V gene lookup returns CDR1 DFQATT and CDR2 SNEGSKA (reference sequence). Trimming left V 6 bases short and J 4 bases short, with 16 bases between. This clonotype was sampled from an adult who was a healthcare worker with PCR-confirmed SARS-CoV-2 infection or an uninfected control (not recorded which). The material sequenced was whole blood, taken at baseline. The gene calls are TRBV20-1 and TRBJ1-5; D uncertain. This CDR3 reads CSASDGSFNQPQHF. The CDR3 bases are TGCAGTGCCAGTGATGGGTCCTTTAATCAGCCCCAGCATTTT.